Below, 14 T cell receptor beta chains from the same sample are listed, as sequenced in a study of regulatory T cells in long-lasting Graves disease. Time point of the sample: newly diagnosed GD, antithyroid drugs for less than 3 months. The authors made the TCR library using RNA they extracted from PBMCs. CDR3 regions were amplified by Arm-PCR using iRepertoire HTBI primers to build TCR beta libraries. TCRdb passed the multiplex PCR reads through MiXCR, listing each CDR3 protein once. The sample lists about 610,000 distinct CDR3 sequences, roughly a sixth occurring once. Another study also made use of these data, one on T cells in Graves' hyperthyroidism and ophthalmopathy.

The specimen was peripheral blood mononuclear cells (PBMCs), collected at new diagnosis, from a patient treated with antithyroid drugs. The receptors shown here come from a man younger than 30 with Graves disease.

The chain has TRBV19 and TRBJ2-2; D is possibly TRBD2 (6 bases). V lost 5 bases and J 5 bases, leaving 18 bases between the germline ends. This CDR3 contains 16 residues. From germline, CDR1 is LNHDA and CDR2 SQIVND (reference sequence). DNA for the CDR3: TGTGCCAGTAGTTCCCCTCGCGGGACTTCAACCGGGGAGCTGTTTTTT. Its protein is CASSSPRGTSTGELFF.

Ten or more counts support this clonotype. The chain's CDR3 is CASSPGPQGYETQYF. DNA for the CDR3: TGTGCCAGCAGTCCGGGACCTCAGGGATACGAGACCCAGTACTTC. The gene calls are TRBV28 and TRBJ2-5, with D possibly called TRBD1 or TRBD2 (5 bases each). V lost 5 bases and J lost 5, with 18 bases in between. From germline, CDR1 is MDHEN and CDR2 SYDVKM. This CDR3 is 15 amino acids long. The full variable domain, completed using reference TRBV28 and TRBJ2-5, is DVKVTQSSRYLVKRTGEKVFLECVQDMDHENMFWYRQDPGLGLRLIYFSYDVKMKEKGDIPEGYSVSREKKERFSLILESASTNQTSMYLCASSPGPQGYETQYFGPGTRLLVL.

This clonotype was recorded at least ten times. The rearrangement uses TRBV30 and TRBJ2-1; either TRBD1 or TRBD2 may supply D (5 bases each). V was pared by 4 bases and J by 10 bases, with 14 bases between. The germline V gene has CDR1 GTSNPN and CDR2 SVGIG (reference sequence). CDR3 length: 12 residues. The CDR3 nucleotides read TGTGCCTGGAATCGACGGGGCCGGGAGCAGTTCTTC. This encodes CAWNRRGREQFF.

This clonotype was observed a handful of times. This chain's CDR3 is CASRGRASNQPQHF. The CDR3 DNA reads TGTGCCAGCCGGGGACGAGCCAGCAATCAGCCCCAGCATTTT. V usage is TRBV6-1 and J usage is TRBJ1-5, with D perhaps matching TRBD1 (5 bases). V lost 8 bases to trimming and J lost 1 base, with 12 bases between them. The CDR3 is made up of 14 amino acids. CDR1 and CDR2 from the germline V gene are MNHNS and SASEGT.

This clonotype has just a few counts. The chain is built from TRBV24-1 and TRBJ2-2; 10 nucleotides match TRBD2. CDR1 and CDR2 (germline): KGHDR, SFDVKD. The CDR3 is 18 residues long. V lost 5 bases to trimming and J lost 2 bases; unmatched junction nucleotides: 10. CDR3 bases: TGTGCCACCAGTGCCCGGATACTAGCGGGGATAAACACCGGGGAGCTGTTTTTT. Translation: CATSARILAGINTGELFF.

CDR3 DNA: TGCAGCGTTGAAATACAGTCGAACACTGAAGCTTTCTTT. Encoded protein: CSVEIQSNTEAFF. This sequence joins TRBV29-1 and TRBJ1-1; no clear D. The CDR3 spans 13 residues. V lost 2 bases, J lost 1 base, and 8 bases lay in between. Germline CDR1 reads SQVTM; CDR2 reads ANQGSEA.

V gene TRBV30 combines with J gene TRBJ2-2; 7 bases are shared with TRBD1. Germline loops: CDR1 GTSNPN, CDR2 SVGIG (reference sequence). The CDR3 covers 14 residues. J was trimmed by 6 bases and V by 3 bases; bases with no gene match: 7. The CDR3: CAWRADRAAGELFF. The CDR3 DNA reads as TGTGCCTGGAGGGCAGACAGGGCGGCCGGGGAGCTGTTTTTT.

This clonotype came up many times. The chain employs TRBV27 and TRBJ2-1; 7 nucleotides align to TRBD2. The junction had 16 bases not matched to a gene; V was cut back by 5 bases and J by 9 bases. Germline CDR1 is MNHEY and CDR2 is SMNVEV (reference sequence). This CDR3 is 16 amino acids long. CDR3 sequence (DNA): TGTGCCAGCAGTACCAGGAGCGGGACCCCTTCAACTGAGCAGTTCTTC. Translating it yields CASSTRSGTPSTEQFF.

The chain uses TRBV5-1 and TRBJ1-1; 7 positions agree with TRBD1. CDR1 and CDR2 from the germline V gene are SGHRS and YFSETQ. This CDR3 has 18 amino acids. The trim removed 0 bases at V and 3 bases at J, leaving 14 bases unmatched. The CDR3 nucleotides read TGCGCCAGCAGCTTGGCGATCAGACAGGGTTCGCGAGACACTGAAGCTTTCTTT. This encodes CASSLAIRQGSRDTEAFF.

The J gene is TRBJ2-1, the V gene TRBV14; TRBD2 matches 10 bases. V shed 0 bases and J 3 bases; nucleotides not matched to a gene: 8. Looked up from germline, CDR1 is SGHDN and CDR2 is FVKESK. CDR3 length: 18 residues. CDR3 DNA: TGTGCCAGCAGCCAAGAGCAGGCACTAGCGGGGTTCTACAATGAGCAGTTCTTC. Its protein product is CASSQEQALAGFYNEQFF.

About this clonotype: A much larger clonotype is one base distant, so this may be a read error. V and J are TRBV6-1 and TRBJ1-2; D remains ambiguous. The germline CDR1 and CDR2 sequences are MNHNS and SASEGT. The CDR3 totals 13 residues. V was clipped by 4 bases and J by 2 bases, with 8 bases between them. The CDR3 DNA is TGTGCCAGCAGTGTTCGAACGAACTATGGCTACACCTTC. This encodes CASSVRTNYGYTF.

The table lists this clonotype with many counts. This chain links TRBV5-1 with TRBJ2-7, with no clear D. The germline V gene has CDR1 SGHRS and CDR2 YFSETQ. The CDR3 extends over 12 amino acids. The germline V and J ends were trimmed by 4 bases and 6 bases, with 11 bases remaining between them. CDR3 nucleotide sequence: TGCGCCAGCAGCCTAAACCCGGGCGAGCAGTACTTC. Residues: CASSLNPGEQYF.

Many counts were recorded for this clonotype. The rearrangement links TRBV7-9 to TRBJ2-7; 10 bases align to TRBD2. J was trimmed by 5 bases and V by 6 bases; bases with no gene match: 4. The CDR3 is made up of 13 amino acids. Germline CDR1 reads SEHNR; CDR2 reads FQNEAQ (reference sequence). CDR3 sequence reads: CASSDGTSDEQYF. The CDR3 bases are TGTGCCAGCAGTGATGGGACTAGCGACGAGCAGTACTTC.

A remark on this clonotype: Being one base from a much bigger clone, this may be a read error. V is TRBV12-3 or TRBV12-4 and J is TRBJ2-3; 10 positions match TRBD1. V shed 7 bases and J 2 bases; nucleotides not matched to a gene: 12. This CDR3 region has 17 residues. DNA of the CDR3: TGTGCCAGCATCAATACTCGACAGGGGGCGACCACAGATACGCAGTATTTT. Residues: CASINTRQGATTDTQYF.